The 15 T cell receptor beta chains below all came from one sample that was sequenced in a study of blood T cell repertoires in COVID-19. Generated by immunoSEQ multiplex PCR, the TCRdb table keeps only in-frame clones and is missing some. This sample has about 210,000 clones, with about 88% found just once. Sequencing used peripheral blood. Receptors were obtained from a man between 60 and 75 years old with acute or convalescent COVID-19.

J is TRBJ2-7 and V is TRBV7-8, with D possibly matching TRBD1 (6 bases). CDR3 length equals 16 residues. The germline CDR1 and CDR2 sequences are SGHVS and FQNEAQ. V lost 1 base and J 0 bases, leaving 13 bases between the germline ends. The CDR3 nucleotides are TGTGCCAGCAGCTTAGGGACAGACACACTCTCCTACGAGCAGTACTTC. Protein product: CASSLGTDTLSYEQYF.

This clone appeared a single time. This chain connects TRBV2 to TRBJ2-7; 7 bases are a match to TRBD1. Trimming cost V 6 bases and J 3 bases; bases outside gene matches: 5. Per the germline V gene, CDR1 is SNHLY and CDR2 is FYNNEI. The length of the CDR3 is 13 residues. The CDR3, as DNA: TGTGCCAGCAGACGGGACAGCCTCTACGAGCAGTACTTC. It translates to CASRRDSLYEQYF.

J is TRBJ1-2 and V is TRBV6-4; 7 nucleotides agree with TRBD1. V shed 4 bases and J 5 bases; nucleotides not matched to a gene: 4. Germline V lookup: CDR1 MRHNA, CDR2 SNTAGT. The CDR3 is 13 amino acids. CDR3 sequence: CASSVEQGYGYTF. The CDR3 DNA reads TGTGCCAGCAGTGTCGAACAGGGGTATGGCTACACCTTC.

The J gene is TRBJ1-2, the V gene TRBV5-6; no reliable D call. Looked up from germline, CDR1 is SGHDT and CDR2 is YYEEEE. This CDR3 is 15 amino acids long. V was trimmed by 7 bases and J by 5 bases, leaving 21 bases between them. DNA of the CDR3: TGTGCCAGCTCACCCCGCAGATTCGACTGGTATGGCTACACCTTC. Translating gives CASSPRRFDWYGYTF.

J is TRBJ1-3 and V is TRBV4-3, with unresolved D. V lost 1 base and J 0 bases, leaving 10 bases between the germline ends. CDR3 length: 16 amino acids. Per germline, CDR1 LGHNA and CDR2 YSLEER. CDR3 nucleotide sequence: TGCGCCAGCAGCCAAGCCCCGCCAGGCTCTGGAAACACCATATATTTT. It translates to CASSQAPPGSGNTIYF.

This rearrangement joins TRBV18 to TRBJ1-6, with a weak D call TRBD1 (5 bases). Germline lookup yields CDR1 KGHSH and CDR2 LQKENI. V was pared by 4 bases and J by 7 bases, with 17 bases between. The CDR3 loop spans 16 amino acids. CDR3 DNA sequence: TGTGCCAGCTCACGGTCGGGTGGGGCGCAGAATTCACCCCTCCACTTT. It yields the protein CASSRSGGAQNSPLHF.

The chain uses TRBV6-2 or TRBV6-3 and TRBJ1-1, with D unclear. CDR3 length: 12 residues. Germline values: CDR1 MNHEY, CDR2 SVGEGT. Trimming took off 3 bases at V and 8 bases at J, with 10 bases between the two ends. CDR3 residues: CASSYTVGEAFF. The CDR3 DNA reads TGTGCCAGCAGTTATACAGTGGGCGAAGCTTTCTTT.

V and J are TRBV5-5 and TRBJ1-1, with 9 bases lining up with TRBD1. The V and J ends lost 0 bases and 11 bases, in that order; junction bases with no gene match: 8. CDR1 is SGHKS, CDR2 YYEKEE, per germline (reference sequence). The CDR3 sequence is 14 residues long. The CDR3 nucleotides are TGTGCCAGCAGCTTGGCCGCGACAGGGGGTGACGCTTTCTTT. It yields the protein CASSLAATGGDAFF.

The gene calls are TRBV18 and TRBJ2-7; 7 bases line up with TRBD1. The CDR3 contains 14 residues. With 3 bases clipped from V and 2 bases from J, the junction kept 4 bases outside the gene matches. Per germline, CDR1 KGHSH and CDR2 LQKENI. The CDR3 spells CASSPSQGAYEQYF. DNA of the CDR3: TGTGCCAGCTCACCGTCCCAGGGGGCCTACGAGCAGTACTTC.

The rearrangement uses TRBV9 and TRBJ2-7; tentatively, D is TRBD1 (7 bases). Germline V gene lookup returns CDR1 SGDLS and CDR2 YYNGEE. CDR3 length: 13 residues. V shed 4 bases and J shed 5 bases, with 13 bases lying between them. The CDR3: CASSPDREDEQYF. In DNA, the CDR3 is TGTGCCAGCAGCCCAGACAGGGAGGACGAGCAGTACTTC.

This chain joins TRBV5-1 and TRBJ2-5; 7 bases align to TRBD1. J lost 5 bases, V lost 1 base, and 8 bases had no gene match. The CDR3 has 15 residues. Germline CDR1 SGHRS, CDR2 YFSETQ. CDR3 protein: CASSLNTGVGETQYF. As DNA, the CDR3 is TGCGCCAGCAGCTTGAACACAGGGGTAGGGGAGACCCAGTACTTC. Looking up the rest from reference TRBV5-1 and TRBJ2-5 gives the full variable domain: KAGVTQTPRYLIKTRGQQVTLSCSPISGHRSVSWYQQTPGQGLQFLFEYFSETQRNKGNFPGRFSGRQFSNSRSEMNVSTLELGDSALYLCASSLNTGVGETQYFGPGTRLLVL.

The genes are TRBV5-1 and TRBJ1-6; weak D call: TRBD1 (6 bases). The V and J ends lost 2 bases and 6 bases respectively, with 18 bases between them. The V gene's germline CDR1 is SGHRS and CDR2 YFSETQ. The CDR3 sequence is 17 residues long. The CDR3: CASSFTGLGAPNSPLHF. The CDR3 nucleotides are TGCGCCAGCAGCTTCACAGGGCTGGGGGCCCCTAATTCACCCCTCCACTTT.

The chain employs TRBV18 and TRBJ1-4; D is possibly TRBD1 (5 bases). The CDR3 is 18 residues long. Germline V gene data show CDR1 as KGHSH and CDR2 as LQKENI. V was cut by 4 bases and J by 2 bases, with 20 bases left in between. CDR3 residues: CASSLFPGGDLTNEKLFF. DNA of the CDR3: TGTGCCAGCTCACTTTTCCCCGGGGGGGACCTGACTAATGAAAAACTGTTTTTT.

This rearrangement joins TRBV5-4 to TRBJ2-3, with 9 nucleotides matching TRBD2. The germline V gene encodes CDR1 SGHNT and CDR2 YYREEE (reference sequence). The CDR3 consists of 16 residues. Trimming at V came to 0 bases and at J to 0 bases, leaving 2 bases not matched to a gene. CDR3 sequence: CASSLASGASTDTQYF. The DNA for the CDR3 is TGTGCCAGCAGCTTGGCTAGCGGGGCTAGCACAGATACGCAGTATTTT.

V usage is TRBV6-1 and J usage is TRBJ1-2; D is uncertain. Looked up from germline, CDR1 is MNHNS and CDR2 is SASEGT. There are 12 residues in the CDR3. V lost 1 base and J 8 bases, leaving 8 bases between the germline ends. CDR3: CASSEVRRGYTF. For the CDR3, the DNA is TGTGCCAGCAGTGAAGTTCGCAGGGGCTACACCTTC.